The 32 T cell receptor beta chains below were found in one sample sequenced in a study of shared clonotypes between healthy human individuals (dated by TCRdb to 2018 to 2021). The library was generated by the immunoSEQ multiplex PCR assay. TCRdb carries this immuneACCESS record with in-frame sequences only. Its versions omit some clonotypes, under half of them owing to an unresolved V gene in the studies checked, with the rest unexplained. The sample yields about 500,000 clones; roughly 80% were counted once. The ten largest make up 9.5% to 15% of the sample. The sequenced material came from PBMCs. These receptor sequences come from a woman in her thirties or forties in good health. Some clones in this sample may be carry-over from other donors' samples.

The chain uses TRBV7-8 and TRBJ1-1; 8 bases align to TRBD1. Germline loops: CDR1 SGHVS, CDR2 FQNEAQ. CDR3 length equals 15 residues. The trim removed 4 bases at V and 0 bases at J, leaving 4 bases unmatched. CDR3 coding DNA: TGTGCCAGCAGCTCCGGACAGGGTTTGAACACTGAAGCTTTCTTT. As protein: CASSSGQGLNTEAFF.

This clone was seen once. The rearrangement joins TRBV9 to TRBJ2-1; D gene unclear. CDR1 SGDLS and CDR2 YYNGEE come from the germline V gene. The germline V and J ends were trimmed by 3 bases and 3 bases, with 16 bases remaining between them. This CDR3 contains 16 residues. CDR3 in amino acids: CASSAHDRTFYNEQFF. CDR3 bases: TGTGCCAGCAGCGCCCATGACCGTACCTTCTACAATGAGCAGTTCTTC.

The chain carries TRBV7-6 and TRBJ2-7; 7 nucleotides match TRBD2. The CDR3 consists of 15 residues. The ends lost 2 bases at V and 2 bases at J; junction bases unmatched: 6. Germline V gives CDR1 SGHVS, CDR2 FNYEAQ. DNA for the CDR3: TGTGCCAGCAGCTTAAGCAGCGGGACTGCCTACGAGCAGTACTTC. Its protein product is CASSLSSGTAYEQYF. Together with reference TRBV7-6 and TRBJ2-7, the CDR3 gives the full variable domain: GAGVSQSPRYKVTKRGQDVALRCDPISGHVSLYWYRQALGQGPEFLTYFNYEAQQDKSGLPNDRFSAERPEGSISTLTIQRTEQRDSAMYRCASSLSSGTAYEQYFGPGTRLTVT.

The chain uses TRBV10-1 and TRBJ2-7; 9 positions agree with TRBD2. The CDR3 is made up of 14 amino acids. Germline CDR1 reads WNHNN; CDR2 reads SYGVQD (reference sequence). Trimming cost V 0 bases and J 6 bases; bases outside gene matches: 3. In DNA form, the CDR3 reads TGCGCCAGCAGTGAGTCTAGCGGGAGTGCCGAGCAGTACTTC. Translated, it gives CASSESSGSAEQYF.

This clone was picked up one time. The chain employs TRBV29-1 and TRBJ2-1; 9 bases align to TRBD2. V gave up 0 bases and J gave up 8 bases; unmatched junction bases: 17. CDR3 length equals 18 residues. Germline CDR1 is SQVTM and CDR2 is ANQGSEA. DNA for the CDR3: TGCAGCGTTGAAGATCGGATAGCGGGGGTAGGGGCCGGGGATGAGCAGTTCTTC. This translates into CSVEDRIAGVGAGDEQFF.

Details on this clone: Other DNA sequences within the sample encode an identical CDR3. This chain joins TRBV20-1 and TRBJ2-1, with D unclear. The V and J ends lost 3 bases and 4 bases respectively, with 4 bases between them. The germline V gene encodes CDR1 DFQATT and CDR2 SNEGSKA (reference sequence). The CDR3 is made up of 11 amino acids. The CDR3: CSARLYNEQFF. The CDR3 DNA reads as TGCAGTGCTAGGCTTTACAATGAGCAGTTCTTC.

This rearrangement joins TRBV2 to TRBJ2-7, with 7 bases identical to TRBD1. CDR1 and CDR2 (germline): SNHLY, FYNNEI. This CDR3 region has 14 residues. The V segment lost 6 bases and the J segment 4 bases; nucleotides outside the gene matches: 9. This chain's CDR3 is CASRQATGSYEQYF. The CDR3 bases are TGTGCCAGCAGACAGGCGACAGGGAGTTACGAGCAGTACTTC.

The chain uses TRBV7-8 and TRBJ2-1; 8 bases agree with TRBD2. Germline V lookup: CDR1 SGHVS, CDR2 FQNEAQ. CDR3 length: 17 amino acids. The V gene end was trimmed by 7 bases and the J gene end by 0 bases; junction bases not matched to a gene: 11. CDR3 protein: CASNLGLAYDSYNEQFF. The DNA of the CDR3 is TGTGCCAGCAATCTAGGACTAGCCTATGACTCCTACAATGAGCAGTTCTTC.

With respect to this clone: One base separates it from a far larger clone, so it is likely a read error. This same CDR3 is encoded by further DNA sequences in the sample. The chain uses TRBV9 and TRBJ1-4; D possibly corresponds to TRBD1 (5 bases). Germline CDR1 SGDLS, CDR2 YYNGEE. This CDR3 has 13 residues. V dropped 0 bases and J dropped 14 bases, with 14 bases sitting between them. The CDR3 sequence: CASSVEVGGDLFF. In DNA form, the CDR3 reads TGTGCCAGCAGCGTAGAAGTCGGAGGGGATCTGTTTTTT.

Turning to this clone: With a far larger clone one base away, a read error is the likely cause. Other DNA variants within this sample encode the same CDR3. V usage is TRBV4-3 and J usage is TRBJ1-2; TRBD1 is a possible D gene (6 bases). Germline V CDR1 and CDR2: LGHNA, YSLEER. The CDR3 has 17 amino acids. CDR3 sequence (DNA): TGCGCCAGTAGCCAAGACTACAGGGAAGAGGGGTTCTATGGCTACACCTTC. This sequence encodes CASSQDYREEGFYGYTF.

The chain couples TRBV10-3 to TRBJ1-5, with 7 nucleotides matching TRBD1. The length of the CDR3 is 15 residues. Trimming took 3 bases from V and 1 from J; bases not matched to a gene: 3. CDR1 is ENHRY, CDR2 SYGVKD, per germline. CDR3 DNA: TGTGCCATCAGTGATCCAGGGGGAAGCAATCAGCCCCAGCATTTT. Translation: CAISDPGGSNQPQHF.

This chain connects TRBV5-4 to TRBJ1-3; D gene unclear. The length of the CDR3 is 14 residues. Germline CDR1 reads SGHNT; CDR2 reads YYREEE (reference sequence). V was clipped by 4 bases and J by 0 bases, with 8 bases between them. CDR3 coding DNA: TGTGCCAGCAGCCACGCAGTCTCTGGAAACACCATATATTTT. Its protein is CASSHAVSGNTIYF.

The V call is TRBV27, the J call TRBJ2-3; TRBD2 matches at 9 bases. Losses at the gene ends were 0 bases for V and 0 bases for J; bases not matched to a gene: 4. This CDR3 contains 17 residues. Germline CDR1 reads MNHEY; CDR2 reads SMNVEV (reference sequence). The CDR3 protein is CASSLSPLAGSTDTQYF. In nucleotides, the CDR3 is TGTGCCAGCAGTTTATCGCCGCTAGCGGGGAGCACAGATACGCAGTATTTT.

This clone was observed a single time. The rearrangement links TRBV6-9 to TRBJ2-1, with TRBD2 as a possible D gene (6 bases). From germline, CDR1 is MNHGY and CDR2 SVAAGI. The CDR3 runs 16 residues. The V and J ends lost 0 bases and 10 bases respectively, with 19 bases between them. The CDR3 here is CASSYSMGYRGREQFF. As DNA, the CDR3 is TGTGCCAGCAGTTATTCGATGGGATACCGGGGGAGGGAGCAGTTCTTC.

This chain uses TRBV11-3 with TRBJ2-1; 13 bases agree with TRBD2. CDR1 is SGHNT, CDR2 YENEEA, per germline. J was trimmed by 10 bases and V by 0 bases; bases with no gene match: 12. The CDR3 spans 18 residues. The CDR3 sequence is CASSLEGTSGTVNQEQFF. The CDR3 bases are TGTGCCAGCAGCTTAGAAGGGACTAGCGGGACCGTCAATCAGGAGCAGTTCTTC. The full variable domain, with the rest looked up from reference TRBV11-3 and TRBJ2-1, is EAGVVQSPRYKIIEKKQPVAFWCNPISGHNTLYWYLQNLGQGPELLIRYENEEAVDDSQLPKDRFSAERLKGVDSTLKIQPAELGDSAVYLCASSLEGTSGTVNQEQFFGPGTRLTVL.

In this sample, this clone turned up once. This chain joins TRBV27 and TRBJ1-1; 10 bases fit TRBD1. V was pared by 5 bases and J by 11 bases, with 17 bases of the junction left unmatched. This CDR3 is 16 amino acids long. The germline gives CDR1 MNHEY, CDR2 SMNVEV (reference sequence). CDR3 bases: TGTGCCAGCAGTATCCATCCGACAGGGGGCCTTGCATGGGCTTTCTTT. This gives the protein CASSIHPTGGLAWAFF.

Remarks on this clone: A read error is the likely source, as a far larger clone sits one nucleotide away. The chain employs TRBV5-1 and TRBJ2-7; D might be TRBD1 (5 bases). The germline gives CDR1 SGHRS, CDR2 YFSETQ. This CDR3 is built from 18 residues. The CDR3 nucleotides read TGCGCCAGCAGCTTGGCGTCAGGGCAGGATGCCAAGTCCTACGAGCAGCACTTC. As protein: CASSLASGQDAKSYEQHF.

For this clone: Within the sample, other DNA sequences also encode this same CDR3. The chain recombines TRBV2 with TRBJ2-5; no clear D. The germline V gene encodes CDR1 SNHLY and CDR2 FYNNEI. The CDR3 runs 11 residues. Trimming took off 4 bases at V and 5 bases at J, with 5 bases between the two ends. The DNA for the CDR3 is TGTGCCAGCAGTGTCTGGGAGACCCAGTACTTC. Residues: CASSVWETQYF.

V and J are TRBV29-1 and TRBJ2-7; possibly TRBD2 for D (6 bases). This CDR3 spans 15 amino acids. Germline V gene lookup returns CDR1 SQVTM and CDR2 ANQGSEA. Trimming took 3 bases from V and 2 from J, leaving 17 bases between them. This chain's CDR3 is CSVDAGLLTTYEQYF. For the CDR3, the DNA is TGCAGCGTTGACGCGGGACTTCTGACAACCTACGAGCAGTACTTC.

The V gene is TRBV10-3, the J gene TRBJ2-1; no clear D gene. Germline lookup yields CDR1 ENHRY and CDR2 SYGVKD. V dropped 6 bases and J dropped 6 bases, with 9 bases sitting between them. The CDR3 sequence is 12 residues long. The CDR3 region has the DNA TGTGCCATCAGGCCGCTTGGCAATGAGCAGTTCTTC. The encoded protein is CAIRPLGNEQFF.

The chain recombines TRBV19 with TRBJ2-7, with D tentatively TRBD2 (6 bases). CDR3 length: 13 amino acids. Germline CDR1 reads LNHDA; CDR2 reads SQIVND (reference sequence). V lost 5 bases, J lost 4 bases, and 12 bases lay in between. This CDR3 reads CASSPGTGYEQYF. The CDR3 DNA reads TGTGCCAGTAGTCCCGGGACTGGATACGAGCAGTACTTC.

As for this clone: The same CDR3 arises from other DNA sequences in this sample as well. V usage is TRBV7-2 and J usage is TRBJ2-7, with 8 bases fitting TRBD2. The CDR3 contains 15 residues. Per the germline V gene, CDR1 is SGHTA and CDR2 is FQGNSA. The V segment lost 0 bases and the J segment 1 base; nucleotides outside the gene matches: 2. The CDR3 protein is CASSLAPSGSYEQYF. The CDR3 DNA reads TGTGCCAGCAGCTTAGCTCCTAGCGGGTCCTACGAGCAGTACTTC.

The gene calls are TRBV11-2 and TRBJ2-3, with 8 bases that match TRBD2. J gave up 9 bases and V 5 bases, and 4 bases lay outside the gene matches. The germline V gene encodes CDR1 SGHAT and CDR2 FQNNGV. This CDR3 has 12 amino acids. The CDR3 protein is CASSLERGTQYF. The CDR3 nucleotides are TGTGCCAGCAGCCTGGAGCGGGGGACGCAGTATTTT.

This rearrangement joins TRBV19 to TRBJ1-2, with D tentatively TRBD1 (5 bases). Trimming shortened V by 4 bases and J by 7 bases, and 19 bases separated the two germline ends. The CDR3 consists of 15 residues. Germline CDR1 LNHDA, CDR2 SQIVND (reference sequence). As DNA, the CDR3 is TGTGCCAGTAGTACACAGGTCAAGCCCTCGGGTGGCTACACCTTC. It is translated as CASSTQVKPSGGYTF.

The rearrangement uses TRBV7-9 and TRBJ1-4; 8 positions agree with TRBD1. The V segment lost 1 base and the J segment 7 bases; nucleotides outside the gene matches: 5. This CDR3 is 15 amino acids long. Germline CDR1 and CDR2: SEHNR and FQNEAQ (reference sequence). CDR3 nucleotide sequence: TGTGCCAGCAGCTTAGTAGGCCAGGGGGCTGAAAAACTGTTTTTT. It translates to CASSLVGQGAEKLFF.

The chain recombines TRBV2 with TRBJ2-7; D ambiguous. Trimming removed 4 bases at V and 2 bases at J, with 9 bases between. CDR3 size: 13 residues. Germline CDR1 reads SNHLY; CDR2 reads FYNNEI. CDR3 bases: TGTGCCAGCAGTGTCACACAAACCTACGAGCAGTACTTC. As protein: CASSVTQTYEQYF.

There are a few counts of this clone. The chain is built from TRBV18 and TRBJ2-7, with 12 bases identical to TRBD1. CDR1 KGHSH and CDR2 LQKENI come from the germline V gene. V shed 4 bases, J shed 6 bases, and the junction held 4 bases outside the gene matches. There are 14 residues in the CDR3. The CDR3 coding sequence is TGTGCCAGCTCACGGGACAGGGGGCGAGGCGAGCAGTACTTC. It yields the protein CASSRDRGRGEQYF.

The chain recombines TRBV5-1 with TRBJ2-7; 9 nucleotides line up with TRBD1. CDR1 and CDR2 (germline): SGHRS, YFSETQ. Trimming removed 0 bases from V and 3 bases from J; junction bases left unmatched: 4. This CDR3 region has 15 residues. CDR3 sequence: CASSLDGTGFYEQYF. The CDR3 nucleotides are TGCGCCAGCAGCTTGGATGGGACAGGGTTCTACGAGCAGTACTTC.

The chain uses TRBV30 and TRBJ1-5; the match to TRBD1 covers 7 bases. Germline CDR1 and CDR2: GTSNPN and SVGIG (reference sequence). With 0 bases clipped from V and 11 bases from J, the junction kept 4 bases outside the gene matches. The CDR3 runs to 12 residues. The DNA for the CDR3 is TGTGCCTGGAGTGTACAGGGGACGACCCAGCATTTT. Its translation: CAWSVQGTTQHF.

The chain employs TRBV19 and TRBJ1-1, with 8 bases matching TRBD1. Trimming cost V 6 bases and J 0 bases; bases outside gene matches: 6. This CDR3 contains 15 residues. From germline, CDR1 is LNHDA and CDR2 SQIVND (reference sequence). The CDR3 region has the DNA TGTGCCAGTAGACACAGGGGGTTGATGAACACTGAAGCTTTCTTT. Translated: CASRHRGLMNTEAFF.

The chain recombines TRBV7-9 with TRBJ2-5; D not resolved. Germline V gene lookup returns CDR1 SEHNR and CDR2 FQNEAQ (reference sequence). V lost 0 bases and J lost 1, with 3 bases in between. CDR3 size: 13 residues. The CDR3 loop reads CASSLAVQETQYF. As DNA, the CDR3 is TGTGCCAGCAGCTTAGCGGTCCAAGAGACCCAGTACTTC.

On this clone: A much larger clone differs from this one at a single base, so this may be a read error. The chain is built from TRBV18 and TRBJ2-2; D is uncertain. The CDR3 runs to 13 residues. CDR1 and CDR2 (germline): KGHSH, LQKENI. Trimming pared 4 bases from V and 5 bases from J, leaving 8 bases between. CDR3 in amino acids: CASSLWETGELFF. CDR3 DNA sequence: TGTGCCAGCTCACTATGGGAAACCGGGGAGCTGTTTTTT.